This note documents a single T cell receptor (beta chain) sequence. Antigen specificity is unknown. CDR3 length equals 15 residues. V gave up 0 bases and J gave up 2 bases, with 12 bases separating them. Germline V gene sequence: CDR1 SGHRS, CDR2 YFSETQ. This specimen comes from a study of T cell responses to AZD1222 COVID-19 vaccine. Study-level information: Pooling was applied to second doses at about 4 or about 12 weeks. Findings and caveats of the study: Elevations in Spike-specific TCR breadth and depth followed administration of two AZD1222 doses. Females outnumbered males among donors, who were mostly white British; clonal diversity was possibly underestimated.

The method was immunoSEQ multiplex PCR; TCRdb's version includes in-frame clones alone and lacks a portion of them. The sample yields around 110,000 clones, roughly nine tenths seen once. The TCR comes from an adult in good health. This chain uses TRBV5-1 with TRBJ2-7, with D possibly being TRBD1 (7 bases). Source: peripheral blood, taken on day 0 of AZD1222 vaccination. CDR3 protein: CASSLGQGGTYEQYF. CDR3 bases: TGCGCCAGCAGCTTGGGGCAGGGGGGAACCTACGAGCAGTACTTC.